This entry concerns a single TCR beta chain. Its antigen is as yet unknown. The source of the sample is a study of molecular identifiers for immune sequencing clone quantification. TCRdb ran MiXCR on the PCR reads and lists one entry per CDR3 protein. Here the sample spans roughly 50,000 distinct CDR3 sequences, approximately 34% being singletons. Findings and caveats of the study: Highly expanded clones may be undercounted when identical TCR molecules share barcodes.

V lost 0 bases and J lost 6, with 26 bases in between. Germline V gene lookup returns CDR1 SGHRS and CDR2 YFSETQ. The CDR3 is made up of 19 amino acids. The specimen sequenced was naive CD8+ T cells from blood, with Jurkat cell RNA spiked in. Described subset: FACS-sorted CD8+CD4-CCR7+CD45RA+ naive T cells. The V and J genes are TRBV5-1 and TRBJ2-3; possibly TRBD1 or TRBD2 for D (5 bases each). This clonotype was sampled from a human donor in good health. Some libraries in this study had Jurkat cell RNA spiked in. CDR3 nucleotide sequence: TGCGCCAGCAGCTTGGTAGTGAGGCCAACGGGACGGAGCTGGGATACGCAGTATTTT. Protein sequence: CASSLVVRPTGRSWDTQYF. Full variable domain (rest looked up from reference TRBV5-1 and TRBJ2-3): KAGVTQTPRYLIKTRGQQVTLSCSPISGHRSVSWYQQTPGQGLQFLFEYFSETQRNKGNFPGRFSGRQFSNSRSEMNVSTLELGDSALYLCASSLVVRPTGRSWDTQYFGPGTRLTVL.